Presented here are 18 T cell receptor beta chains from one specimen sequenced in a study of T cells in Graves' hyperthyroidism and ophthalmopathy. RNA transcripts served as the template for amplifying TCR beta CDR3 regions. Researchers ran a first-round RT-PCR on the TCR CDR3 using the HTBI primer set. TCRdb re-analysed the multiplex PCR reads in MiXCR, keeping a single row per CDR3 protein. The sample carries 300,000 to 400,000 distinct CDR3 sequences, 14% recorded once. Sequences were obtained from blood. The receptors originated from a woman between 55 and 75 years old with Graves' hyperthyroidism.

The chain uses TRBV5-1 and TRBJ2-7, with TRBD1 matching over 8 bases. CDR1 is SGHRS, CDR2 YFSETQ, per germline. The V and J ends lost 0 bases and 3 bases, in that order; junction bases with no gene match: 5. This CDR3 spans 15 amino acids. CDR3 residues: CASSLEQGVGYEQYF. CDR3 nucleotides: TGCGCCAGCAGCTTGGAACAGGGGGTTGGCTACGAGCAGTACTTC.

The chain joins TRBV6-1 to TRBJ2-7; 10 nucleotides align to TRBD2. The CDR3 is 14 amino acids. V lost 3 bases and J lost 4; bases outside the gene matches: 3. Germline V gene data show CDR1 as MNHNS and CDR2 as SASEGT. The CDR3 protein is CASSDWTSGYEQYF. The DNA for the CDR3 is TGTGCCAGCAGTGATTGGACTAGCGGATACGAGCAGTACTTC.

This clonotype appeared a few times. At one end, the junction sequence differs from germline, possibly due to a read error. This rearrangement joins TRBV7-9 to TRBJ1-1; D might be TRBD1 (5 bases). Germline V gene lookup returns CDR1 SEHNR and CDR2 FQNEAQ (reference sequence). The CDR3 has 15 residues. The CDR3: CASSSRGGSNTEALF. The CDR3 coding sequence is TGTGCCAGCAGCTCGCGGGGGGGGTCGAACACTGAAGCTCTCTTT.

In this sample, this clonotype turned up many times. This sequence joins TRBV20-1 and TRBJ1-4; D is uncertain. This CDR3 comprises 13 residues. Germline lookup yields CDR1 DFQATT and CDR2 SNEGSKA (reference sequence). V gave up 4 bases and J gave up 5 bases, with 11 bases separating them. Written as DNA, the CDR3 is TGCAGTGCTACCAGACGGGAGAATGAAAAACTGTTTTTT. Its protein is CSATRRENEKLFF.

The J gene is TRBJ2-3, the V gene TRBV5-1, with TRBD1 matching over 10 bases. Losses at the gene ends were 4 bases for V and 1 base for J; bases not matched to a gene: 6. CDR3 length: 16 residues. The germline V gene encodes CDR1 SGHRS and CDR2 YFSETQ. In nucleotides, the CDR3 is TGCGCCAGCAGCGGCGGGACAGGGGTAGGCACAGATACGCAGTATTTT. Amino acids: CASSGGTGVGTDTQYF.

The chain is built from TRBV9 and TRBJ2-1; D is uncertain. Germline values: CDR1 SGDLS, CDR2 YYNGEE. V shed 3 bases and J shed 6 bases, with 10 bases lying between them. The CDR3 consists of 13 residues. The CDR3 coding sequence is TGTGCCAGCAGCGACCTCGGACCCAATGAGCAGTTCTTC. Translating gives CASSDLGPNEQFF.

This clonotype showed up many times. This rearrangement joins TRBV20-1 to TRBJ2-7; D possibly corresponds to TRBD2 (5 bases). With 4 bases removed from V and 2 bases from J, the gap between germline ends came to 15 bases. The CDR3 sequence is 14 residues long. The germline gives CDR1 DFQATT, CDR2 SNEGSKA (reference sequence). The CDR3 is CSANAGGLPYEQYF. The CDR3 coding sequence is TGCAGTGCTAACGCCGGTGGACTCCCCTACGAGCAGTACTTC.

On this clonotype itself: With a much larger clone just one base away, this may be a read error. The J gene is TRBJ2-7, the V gene TRBV5-4; 7 bases agree with TRBD1. V lost 4 bases and J lost 2; bases outside the gene matches: 6. This CDR3 spans 14 amino acids. The V gene's germline CDR1 is SGHNT and CDR2 YYREEE (reference sequence). The CDR3 DNA sequence: TGTGCCAGCAGCAAGACAGGGAACGCCTACGAGCAGTACTTC. This gives the protein CASSKTGNAYEQYF.

This clonotype showed up just a few times. This chain uses TRBV20-1 with TRBJ1-2; D gene ambiguous. The CDR3 runs to 13 residues. Germline V CDR1 and CDR2: DFQATT, SNEGSKA (reference sequence). The ends were cut back, 3 bases at V and 1 base at J, with 9 bases in the middle. This chain's CDR3 is CSASQGFNYGYTF. The DNA of the CDR3 is TGCAGTGCTAGTCAAGGGTTTAACTATGGCTACACCTTC.

This clonotype has a count of ten or more. The chain employs TRBV7-3 and TRBJ2-4, with TRBD1 as a possible D gene (5 bases). Germline CDR1 is SGHTA and CDR2 is FQGTGA. V dropped 4 bases and J dropped 8 bases, with 12 bases sitting between them. This CDR3 spans 13 amino acids. The chain's CDR3 is CASSSGPWDIQYF. The CDR3 DNA is TGTGCCAGCAGCTCAGGGCCTTGGGACATTCAGTACTTC.

Ten or more counts support this clonotype. The chain employs TRBV30 and TRBJ2-7; either TRBD1 or TRBD2 may supply D (5 bases each). Germline V CDR1 and CDR2: GTSNPN, SVGIG (reference sequence). This CDR3 region has 15 residues. Trimming took 2 bases from V and 3 from J, leaving 17 bases between them. The CDR3 nucleotides are TGTGCCTGGAGTAACGGCCCCACGGGGCTCTACGAGCAGTACTTC. Its protein product is CAWSNGPTGLYEQYF.

This sequence joins TRBV5-1 and TRBJ1-2, with D unclear. The germline gives CDR1 SGHRS, CDR2 YFSETQ. This CDR3 is built from 13 residues. V was cut by 2 bases and J by 1 base, with 6 bases left in between. The DNA for the CDR3 is TGCGCCAGCAGCTTACAGCATAACTATGGCTACACCTTC. Encoded protein: CASSLQHNYGYTF. Drawing the rest from reference TRBV5-1 and TRBJ1-2, the complete variable domain is KAGVTQTPRYLIKTRGQQVTLSCSPISGHRSVSWYQQTPGQGLQFLFEYFSETQRNKGNFPGRFSGRQFSNSRSEMNVSTLELGDSALYLCASSLQHNYGYTFGSGTRLTVV.

This clonotype was detected only a few times. This chain uses TRBV20-1 with TRBJ1-2, with a tentative D call TRBD1 (5 bases). The length of the CDR3 is 12 residues. Trimming left V 3 bases short and J 8 bases short, with 13 bases between. Germline CDR1 reads DFQATT; CDR2 reads SNEGSKA (reference sequence). CDR3 sequence reads: CSASSAGRGYTF. CDR3 bases: TGCAGTGCTAGCTCGGCAGGGAGAGGCTACACCTTC.

This clonotype has only a few counts. This chain uses TRBV30 with TRBJ1-2, with D unclear. In germline, CDR1 is GTSNPN, CDR2 SVGIG (reference sequence). The CDR3 consists of 11 residues. V was clipped by 0 bases and J by 7 bases, with 6 bases between them. This CDR3 reads CAWSVQIGYTF. CDR3 DNA: TGTGCCTGGAGTGTGCAAATTGGCTACACCTTC.

This clonotype was detected many times. The V and J genes are TRBV30 and TRBJ1-2; D is unresolved. This CDR3 has 11 amino acids. Germline assignment: CDR1 GTSNPN and CDR2 SVGIG (reference sequence). V was cut by 8 bases and J by 4 bases, with 11 bases left in between. The CDR3 sequence is CAQKTFYGYTF. The CDR3 DNA reads as TGTGCCCAGAAGACATTCTATGGCTACACCTTC.

This clonotype has a handful of counts. The chain uses TRBV5-1 and TRBJ2-1; TRBD2 agrees at 13 bases. CDR1 and CDR2 (germline): SGHRS, YFSETQ. CDR3 length: 15 amino acids. After removal of 2 bases from V and 7 bases from J, the junction contained 3 bases not matched to a gene. Here the CDR3 reads CASSFGTSGKNEQFF. CDR3 in DNA: TGCGCCAGCAGCTTTGGGACTAGCGGGAAAAATGAGCAGTTCTTC.

This clonotype was seen at least ten times. The CDR3 DNA sequence: TGTGCCAGCAGTCCGACCGCCACAGGGGGCTATGGCTACACCTTC. The encoded protein is CASSPTATGGYGYTF. This chain connects TRBV6-1 to TRBJ1-2; 8 bases fit TRBD1. The germline gives CDR1 MNHNS, CDR2 SASEGT. The length of the CDR3 is 15 residues. V lost 5 bases and J lost 4; bases outside the gene matches: 9.

The rearrangement joins TRBV6-1 to TRBJ1-1, with 7 bases lining up with TRBD1. Germline CDR1 MNHNS, CDR2 SASEGT. The CDR3 contains 12 residues. The V gene end was trimmed by 5 bases and the J gene end by 8 bases; junction bases not matched to a gene: 5. This CDR3 reads CASSSRTGEAFF. The CDR3 DNA follows: TGTGCCAGCAGTAGCCGGACAGGCGAAGCTTTCTTT.